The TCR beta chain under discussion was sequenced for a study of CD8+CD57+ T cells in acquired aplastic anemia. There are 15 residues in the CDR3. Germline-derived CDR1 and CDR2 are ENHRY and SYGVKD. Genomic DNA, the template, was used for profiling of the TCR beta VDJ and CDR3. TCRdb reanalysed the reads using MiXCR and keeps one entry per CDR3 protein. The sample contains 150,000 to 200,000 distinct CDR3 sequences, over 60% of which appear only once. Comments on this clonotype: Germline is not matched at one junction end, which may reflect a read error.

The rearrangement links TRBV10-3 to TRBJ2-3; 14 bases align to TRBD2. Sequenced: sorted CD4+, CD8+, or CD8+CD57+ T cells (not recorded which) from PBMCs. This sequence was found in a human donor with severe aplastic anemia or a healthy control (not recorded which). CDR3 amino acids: CASSLTSGGAGTQYF. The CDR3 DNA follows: TGTGCCAGCAGTCTGACTAGCGGGGGGGCTGGTACGCAGTATTTT.